The 27 T cell receptor beta chains below were found in one sample sequenced in a study of shared clonotypes between healthy human individuals (dated by TCRdb to between 2020 and 2021). For the CD8 naive samples, CD45RO-negative cells were positively selected for CCR7, yielding a CD45RA+CCR7+ population from which TemRA cells were excluded. The library was prepared using the immunoSEQ multiplex PCR assay. TCRdb's version of the immuneACCESS table is confined to in-frame rearrangements and falls short of the full clone set. An unresolved V gene accounts for under half of the shortfall where checked; the remainder is of unknown origin. The sample contains about 580,000 clones, about 98% of them found a single time. Approximately 0.3% of the sample lies in the top ten. The sequencing input was naive CD8+ T cells sorted from blood. The sample's cell subset or site label is to be understood as: CD45RA+CCR7+. Receptors were obtained from a man aged 25-40 years in good health.

V is TRBV29-1 and J is TRBJ2-3; 9 nucleotides agree with TRBD1. From germline, CDR1 is SQVTM and CDR2 ANQGSEA. The CDR3 loop spans 14 amino acids. V dropped 8 bases and J dropped 2; count of bases not matched to a gene: 8. DNA of the CDR3: TGCAGCACCAGACAGGGGGTTTCCACAGATACGCAGTATTTT. Its translation is CSTRQGVSTDTQYF.

The chain uses TRBV29-1 and TRBJ1-2; 9 bases match TRBD1. J lost 3 bases, V lost 6 bases, and 2 bases had no gene match. Germline CDR1 SQVTM, CDR2 ANQGSEA. The CDR3 extends over 12 amino acids. The CDR3 loop is CSVRTGDYGYTF. The DNA of the CDR3 is TGCAGCGTAAGGACAGGGGACTATGGCTACACCTTC.

V and J are TRBV28 and TRBJ2-2, with no clear D. There are 13 residues in the CDR3. Per germline, CDR1 MDHEN and CDR2 SYDVKM. V was pared by 5 bases and J by 8 bases, with 12 bases between. CDR3 DNA: TGTGCCAGCAGTCTCCCACTTGGTGGGGAGCTGTTTTTT. As protein: CASSLPLGGELFF.

A single count supports this clone. This chain connects TRBV29-1 to TRBJ2-5, with D possibly TRBD2 on 6 matching bases. The CDR3 is 13 residues long. CDR1 SQVTM and CDR2 ANQGSEA come from the germline V gene. Trimming took off 7 bases at V and 9 bases at J, with 21 bases between the two ends. CDR3 nucleotide sequence: TGCAGCGCCTCCGGGGATGCGGGGATTGCCCAGTACTTC. Translating gives CSASGDAGIAQYF.

This chain connects TRBV29-1 to TRBJ2-2; a weak D match, TRBD2 (5 bases). This CDR3 contains 13 residues. V was pared by 4 bases and J by 2 bases, with 8 bases between. Germline-derived CDR1 and CDR2 are SQVTM and ANQGSEA. The CDR3 loop is CSVARENTGELFF. In nucleotides, the CDR3 is TGCAGCGTTGCCCGGGAAAACACCGGGGAGCTGTTTTTT.

V usage is TRBV9 and J usage is TRBJ1-1; D remains unclear. CDR3 length: 13 amino acids. Germline V lookup: CDR1 SGDLS, CDR2 YYNGEE. The V end was cut by 0 bases, the J end by 7 bases, with 10 bases between. The CDR3 DNA sequence: TGTGCCAGCAGCGTAGACCCCCAAGGTGAAGCTTTCTTT. It translates to CASSVDPQGEAFF.

The chain recombines TRBV10-3 with TRBJ1-2; 9 positions match TRBD1. Trimming took 4 bases from V and 6 from J; bases not matched to a gene: 6. Germline V lookup: CDR1 ENHRY, CDR2 SYGVKD. CDR3 size: 14 residues. The CDR3 here is CAISVAGTGNGYTF. In DNA, the CDR3 is TGTGCCATCAGTGTCGCCGGGACAGGGAATGGCTACACCTTC.

V gene TRBV11-2 combines with J gene TRBJ1-1, with TRBD1 matching 9 bases. Trimming cost V 3 bases and J 3 bases; bases outside gene matches: 8. The germline gives CDR1 SGHAT, CDR2 FQNNGV. The CDR3 length is 16 residues. CDR3 amino acids: CASSLGEGQGDTEAFF. The DNA of the CDR3 is TGTGCCAGCAGCTTGGGGGAGGGACAGGGCGACACTGAAGCTTTCTTT. Full variable domain (remainder filled in from reference TRBV11-2 and TRBJ1-1): EAGVAQSPRYKIIEKRQSVAFWCNPISGHATLYWYQQILGQGPKLLIQFQNNGVVDDSQLPKDRFSAERLKGVDSTLKIQPAKLEDSAVYLCASSLGEGQGDTEAFFGQGTRLTVV.

CDR3 loop: CASSPSFGEQYF. The CDR3 nucleotides are TGTGCCAGCAGCCCCTCCTTCGGGGAGCAGTACTTC. J is TRBJ2-7 and V is TRBV7-9; D gene uncertain. The germline V and J ends were trimmed by 5 bases and 7 bases, with 12 bases remaining between them. The CDR3 totals 12 residues. The germline V gene has CDR1 SEHNR and CDR2 FQNEAQ (reference sequence).

Written as DNA, the CDR3 is TGTGCCAGTAGTTCTTCTCTAGCGGAGCATGAGCAGTTCTTC. It specifies CASSSSLAEHEQFF. This rearrangement joins TRBV19 to TRBJ2-1; 7 bases map to TRBD2. This CDR3 has 14 amino acids. V dropped 5 bases and J dropped 8; count of bases not matched to a gene: 9. Germline CDR1 and CDR2: LNHDA and SQIVND (reference sequence).

The chain combines TRBV29-1 with TRBJ2-7; the D gene is possibly TRBD1 (5 bases). The CDR3 runs 12 residues. Trimming pared 8 bases from V and 0 bases from J, leaving 11 bases between. Germline V gene lookup returns CDR1 SQVTM and CDR2 ANQGSEA. The CDR3 spells CSIRQSSYEQYF. The CDR3 nucleotides are TGCAGCATAAGACAGAGCTCCTACGAGCAGTACTTC.

The chain uses TRBV29-1 and TRBJ2-7; tentatively, D is TRBD1 (6 bases). V was clipped by 4 bases and J by 2 bases, with 9 bases between them. In germline, CDR1 is SQVTM, CDR2 ANQGSEA. There are 12 residues in the CDR3. CDR3 in amino acids: CSVVDSTYEQYF. In DNA form, the CDR3 reads TGCAGCGTTGTGGACAGTACCTACGAGCAGTACTTC.

The J gene is TRBJ2-1, the V gene TRBV29-1; D may be TRBD1 or TRBD2 (5 bases each). The germline CDR1 and CDR2 sequences are SQVTM and ANQGSEA. The CDR3 runs 12 residues. Trimming removed 6 bases from V and 8 bases from J, with 14 bases in between. The CDR3 spells CSVLGPGHEQFF. The CDR3, as DNA: TGCAGCGTCCTGGGACCGGGGCATGAGCAGTTCTTC.

The V and J genes are TRBV28 and TRBJ1-5, with 7 bases lining up with TRBD1. The CDR3 extends over 16 amino acids. V dropped 4 bases and J dropped 6; count of bases not matched to a gene: 12. Per germline, CDR1 MDHEN and CDR2 SYDVKM. Here the CDR3 DNA reads TGTGCCAGCAGTTGGAGTCGACAGGGATTTGGTCAGCCCCAGCATTTT. Protein: CASSWSRQGFGQPQHF.

A single count supports this clone. The chain joins TRBV7-9 to TRBJ2-1; 8 nucleotides match TRBD2. CDR1 SEHNR and CDR2 FQNEAQ come from the germline V gene (reference sequence). Trimming removed 5 bases from V and 7 bases from J; junction bases left unmatched: 7. The CDR3 spans 14 residues. The CDR3 DNA sequence: TGTGCCAGCAGCGATAGGACTAGCCTAAATGAGCAGTTCTTC. It translates to CASSDRTSLNEQFF.

The V call is TRBV27, the J call TRBJ2-6; possibly TRBD1 for D (5 bases). Germline lookup yields CDR1 MNHEY and CDR2 SMNVEV (reference sequence). The CDR3 contains 17 residues. V shed 6 bases and J shed 0 bases, with 15 bases lying between them. DNA for the CDR3: TGTGCCAGCAGGATCGGACACGGTAGCTCTGGGGCCAACGTCCTGACTTTC. Its translation is CASRIGHGSSGANVLTF. Together with reference TRBV27 and TRBJ2-6, the CDR3 gives the full variable domain: EAQVTQNPRYLITVTGKKLTVTCSQNMNHEYMSWYRQDPGLGLRQIYYSMNVEVTDKGDVPEGYKVSRKEKRNFPLILESPSPNQTSLYFCASRIGHGSSGANVLTFGAGSRLTVL.

The rearrangement links TRBV7-9 to TRBJ1-2; 8 positions agree with TRBD1. CDR3 length: 17 residues. V trimming: 4 bases; J trimming: 3 bases; junction bases outside the gene matches: 13. Germline V gives CDR1 SEHNR, CDR2 FQNEAQ (reference sequence). CDR3 in amino acids: CASSSGQGRDGDYGYTF. For the CDR3, the DNA is TGTGCCAGCAGCTCCGGACAGGGCCGGGACGGGGACTATGGCTACACCTTC.

This chain uses TRBV7-8 with TRBJ2-7; weak D call: TRBD2 (5 bases). V was trimmed by 3 bases and J by 2 bases, leaving 8 bases between them. Germline lookup yields CDR1 SGHVS and CDR2 FQNEAQ. This CDR3 contains 13 residues. CDR3 sequence: CASSFELAYEQYF. CDR3 coding DNA: TGTGCCAGCAGCTTCGAACTAGCCTACGAGCAGTACTTC.

The genes are TRBV11-2 and TRBJ2-7; D is undetermined. V shed 5 bases and J shed 2 bases, with 10 bases lying between them. The germline V gene has CDR1 SGHAT and CDR2 FQNNGV. This CDR3 has 13 amino acids. DNA for the CDR3: TGTGCCAGCAGCCCGGACCTCGCCTACGAGCAGTACTTC. As protein: CASSPDLAYEQYF.

In the case of this clone: This specimen includes other DNA sequences encoding the same CDR3. This sequence joins TRBV19 and TRBJ1-1, with TRBD1 matching 7 bases. J gave up 5 bases and V 1 base, and 1 base lay outside the gene matches. CDR3 size: 13 residues. CDR1 and CDR2 from the germline V gene are LNHDA and SQIVND (reference sequence). CDR3: CASSIGQGTEAFF. Written as DNA, the CDR3 is TGTGCCAGTAGTATAGGACAGGGAACTGAAGCTTTCTTT.

The rearrangement uses TRBV15 and TRBJ2-2, with D unresolved. The V end lost 0 bases, the J end lost 1 base, and 9 bases lay between the germline ends. In germline, CDR1 is LNHNV, CDR2 YYDKDF (reference sequence). CDR3 size: 16 residues. The CDR3 loop is CATSRDRAQNTGELFF. Here the CDR3 DNA reads TGTGCCACCAGCAGAGATCGGGCACAGAACACCGGGGAGCTGTTTTTT.

This clone was picked up one time. The V gene is TRBV7-9, the J gene TRBJ2-7; D ambiguous. Trimming stripped 5 bases from V and 4 bases from J, with 9 bases between. CDR1 and CDR2 from the germline V gene are SEHNR and FQNEAQ (reference sequence). CDR3 size: 12 residues. In DNA form, the CDR3 reads TGTGCCAGCAGCAGCCCTCGGTACGAGCAGTACTTC. As protein: CASSSPRYEQYF.

The chain carries TRBV7-2 and TRBJ2-7; 8 bases match TRBD1. Germline V gene lookup returns CDR1 SGHTA and CDR2 FQGNSA. The V gene end was trimmed by 4 bases and the J gene end by 2 bases; junction bases not matched to a gene: 4. The CDR3 length is 14 residues. CDR3 residues: CASSSGQGAYEQYF. DNA for the CDR3: TGTGCCAGCAGCTCCGGACAGGGCGCCTACGAGCAGTACTTC.

The V call is TRBV10-3, the J call TRBJ2-2, with D tentatively TRBD1 (5 bases). The CDR3 consists of 15 residues. V was cut by 3 bases and J by 0 bases, with 8 bases left in between. In germline, CDR1 is ENHRY, CDR2 SYGVKD. CDR3 sequence reads: CAISDPGSNTGELFF. The DNA for the CDR3 is TGTGCCATCAGTGATCCAGGGTCGAACACCGGGGAGCTGTTTTTT.

The chain recombines TRBV9 with TRBJ1-2; D is ambiguous. The CDR3 length is 12 residues. The germline CDR1 and CDR2 sequences are SGDLS and YYNGEE. Trimming pared 0 bases from V and 8 bases from J, leaving 8 bases between. CDR3 sequence (DNA): TGTGCCAGCAGCGTAGATTGGAAAGGCTACACCTTC. Translating gives CASSVDWKGYTF.

The V call is TRBV5-1, the J call TRBJ2-2; D is uncertain. Germline CDR1 reads SGHRS; CDR2 reads YFSETQ. V lost 0 bases and J 9 bases, leaving 15 bases between the germline ends. The CDR3 has 15 residues. DNA for the CDR3: TGCGCCAGCAGCTTGGGTACTCGGACGTTCCGGGAGCTGTTTTTT. Amino acids: CASSLGTRTFRELFF.

The chain carries TRBV10-3 and TRBJ1-1; D may be TRBD1 (5 bases). With 6 bases removed from V and 1 base from J, the gap between germline ends came to 12 bases. Germline CDR1 ENHRY, CDR2 SYGVKD. The CDR3 is made up of 14 amino acids. CDR3 loop: CAIRGNGGNTEAFF. CDR3 in DNA: TGTGCCATCAGGGGAAATGGGGGGAACACTGAAGCTTTCTTT.